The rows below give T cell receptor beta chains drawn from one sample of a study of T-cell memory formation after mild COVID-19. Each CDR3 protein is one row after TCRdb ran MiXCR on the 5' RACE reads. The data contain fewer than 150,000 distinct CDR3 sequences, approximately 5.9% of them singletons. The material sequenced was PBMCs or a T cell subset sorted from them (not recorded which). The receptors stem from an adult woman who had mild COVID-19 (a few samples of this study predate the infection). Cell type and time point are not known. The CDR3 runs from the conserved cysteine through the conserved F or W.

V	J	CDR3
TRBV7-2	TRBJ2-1	CASQEAGAYNEQFF
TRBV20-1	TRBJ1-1	CSALLRRGASEAFF
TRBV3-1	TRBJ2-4	CASSQAGTSGGGNIQYF
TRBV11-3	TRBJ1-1	CASSSDSPPAKEAFF
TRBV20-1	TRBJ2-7	CTLTPPYEQYF
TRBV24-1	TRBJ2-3	CATSDARERDTQYF
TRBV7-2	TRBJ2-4	CASSRDTTLGNIQYF
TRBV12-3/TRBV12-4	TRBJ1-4	CASSLTPAGGPELFF
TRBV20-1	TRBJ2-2	CSANRQGRRTGELFF
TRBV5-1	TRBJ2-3	CASRNGDRTSTDTQYF
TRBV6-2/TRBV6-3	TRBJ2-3	CASSSFNGLTDTQYF
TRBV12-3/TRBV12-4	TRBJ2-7	CASSSGQNYEQYF
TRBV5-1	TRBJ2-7	CASSGGTNYEQYF
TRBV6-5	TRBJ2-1	CASSVRGGGLANEQFF
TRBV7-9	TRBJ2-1	CASSPRTSGVQYEQFF
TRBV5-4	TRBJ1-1	CASSSRRVEQGFYEAFF
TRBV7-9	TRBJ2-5	CASSKAGRSGLAAQYF
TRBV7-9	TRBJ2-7	CASRTTGVYEQYF
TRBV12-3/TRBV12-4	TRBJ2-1	CASSLIGLAPHEQFF
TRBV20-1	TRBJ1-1	CSASQALGTGGNTEAFF
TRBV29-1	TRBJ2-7	CSVEATGSVAEQYF
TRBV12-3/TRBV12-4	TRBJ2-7	CASSFGPTYEQYF
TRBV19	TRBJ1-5	CASSLGGEHQPQHF
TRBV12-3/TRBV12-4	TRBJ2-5	CASSDRGRETQYF
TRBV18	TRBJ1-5	CASSPFTVNQPQHF
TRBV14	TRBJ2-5	CASSHQGAGRETQYF
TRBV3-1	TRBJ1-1	CASSQYGENTEAFF
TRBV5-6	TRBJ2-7	CASSFRTGSYEQYF
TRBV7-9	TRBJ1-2	CASSQGGLIYGYTF
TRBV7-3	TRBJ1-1	CASSLSPANTEAFF
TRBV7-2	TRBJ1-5	CASSLGGFNQPQHF
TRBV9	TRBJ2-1	CASSVEGQGRNEQFF
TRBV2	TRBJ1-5	CASSEQKIYSNQPQHF
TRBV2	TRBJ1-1	CASSGDRKTEAFF
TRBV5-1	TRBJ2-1	CASSLGSGGKDEQFF
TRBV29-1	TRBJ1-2	CSGKTGTEYGYTF
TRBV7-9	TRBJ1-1	CASSLKGGGEAFF
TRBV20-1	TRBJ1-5	CSARGQGLHQPQHF
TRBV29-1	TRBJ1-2	CSATGTGLSTF
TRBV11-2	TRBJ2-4	CASSLGGLAGAKNIQYF
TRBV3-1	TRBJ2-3	CASSQDQLAGVDTQYF
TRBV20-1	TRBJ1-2	CSARTTGGGGYTF
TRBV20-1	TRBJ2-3	CSARDNTQYF
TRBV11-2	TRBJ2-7	CASSLAGQGSEQYF
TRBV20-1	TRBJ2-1	CSASAGGSSYNEQFF